Below are 10 T cell receptor beta chains sequenced from a single sample in a study of cytomegalovirus exposure and HLA in healthy donors. The PCR had 60 Vbeta and 13 Jbeta primers. Sequenced by immunoSEQ multiplex PCR; TCRdb stores in-frame clones only, minus some. The table has 150,000 to 200,000 clones, 70% to 80% seen once. Sequenced: PBMCs. The receptors derive from a woman aged 45-59 years in good health and CMV-seronegative.

The V and J genes are TRBV27 and TRBJ1-1, with no clear D. The CDR3 consists of 14 residues. The V gene's germline CDR1 is MNHEY and CDR2 SMNVEV (reference sequence). The ends were cut back, 4 bases at V and 0 bases at J, with 9 bases in the middle. CDR3 protein: CASSYGPMNTEAFF. The CDR3 bases are TGTGCCAGCAGTTACGGTCCCATGAACACTGAAGCTTTCTTT.

DNA for the CDR3: TGTGCCAGTAGCCGCTTTGGCGGGGCATCCTACAATGAGCAGTTCTTC. It specifies CASSRFGGASYNEQFF. The gene calls are TRBV19 and TRBJ2-1; possible D gene TRBD2, 6 bases. Trimming took 6 bases from V and 1 from J, leaving 16 bases between them. The CDR3 has 16 amino acids. CDR1 is LNHDA, CDR2 SQIVND, per germline (reference sequence).

The chain employs TRBV7-2 and TRBJ1-2, with D unresolved. This CDR3 has 13 residues. Trimming stripped 3 bases from V and 6 bases from J, with 11 bases between. Germline assignment: CDR1 SGHTA and CDR2 FQGNSA. CDR3 region: CASSFGTPNGYTF. The CDR3 DNA is TGTGCCAGCAGCTTTGGTACACCAAATGGCTACACCTTC. The full variable domain, rest sourced from reference TRBV7-2 and TRBJ1-2, is GAGVSQSPSNKVTEKGKDVELRCDPISGHTALYWYRQSLGQGLEFLIYFQGNSAPDKSGLPSDRFSAERTGGSVSTLTIQRTQQEDSAVYLCASSFGTPNGYTFGSGTRLTVV.

The rearrangement uses TRBV5-1 and TRBJ1-1; D may be TRBD1 (6 bases). The V end lost 0 bases, the J end lost 6 bases, and 18 bases lay between the germline ends. The CDR3 totals 16 residues. Germline V gene data show CDR1 as SGHRS and CDR2 as YFSETQ. CDR3 sequence: CASSLARGRGWPEAFF. CDR3 in DNA: TGCGCCAGCAGCTTGGCACGCGGCAGGGGTTGGCCTGAAGCTTTCTTT.

The chain recombines TRBV27 with TRBJ2-3; D not resolved. Per the germline V gene, CDR1 is MNHEY and CDR2 is SMNVEV (reference sequence). V shed 2 bases and J shed 0 bases, with 9 bases lying between them. This CDR3 spans 15 amino acids. The CDR3 sequence: CASSLGWASTDTQYF. CDR3 coding DNA: TGTGCCAGCAGTTTAGGATGGGCTAGCACAGATACGCAGTATTTT.

The chain has TRBV11-2 and TRBJ1-2; D gene ambiguous. This CDR3 region has 14 residues. Trimming cost V 1 base and J 1 base, with 7 bases left between them. CDR1 SGHAT and CDR2 FQNNGV come from the germline V gene. The CDR3 loop is CASSLGGVNYGYTF. The CDR3 bases are TGTGCCAGCAGCTTAGGAGGAGTTAACTATGGCTACACCTTC.

This clone was recorded a few times. This chain connects TRBV6-1 to TRBJ1-4, with 7 bases lining up with TRBD1. Germline CDR1 reads MNHNS; CDR2 reads SASEGT. This CDR3 has 15 amino acids. Trimming at V came to 7 bases and at J to 8 bases, leaving 13 bases not matched to a gene. The CDR3 sequence is CASTTSRGRREKLFF. The CDR3 nucleotides read TGTGCCAGCACTACCTCCAGGGGGAGGAGAGAAAAACTGTTTTTT.

This chain joins TRBV9 and TRBJ1-1; TRBD1 might be the D (5 bases). V was pared by 1 base and J by 2 bases, with 12 bases between. This CDR3 has 15 residues. Germline-derived CDR1 and CDR2 are SGDLS and YYNGEE. The CDR3 bases are TGTGCCAGCAGCGTAAATTGGCAGGGAAACACTGAAGCTTTCTTT. Encoded protein: CASSVNWQGNTEAFF.

This chain uses TRBV19 with TRBJ2-7; D is perhaps TRBD2 (5 bases). This CDR3 spans 16 amino acids. Germline values: CDR1 LNHDA, CDR2 SQIVND (reference sequence). Trimming took 5 bases from V and 0 from J, leaving 17 bases between them. The CDR3 loop is CASSSSPGSSSYEQYF. The CDR3 nucleotides read TGTGCCAGTAGTTCCTCTCCGGGGTCAAGCTCCTACGAGCAGTACTTC.

The V gene is TRBV6-1, the J gene TRBJ2-1; 9 bases align to TRBD2. The germline V gene encodes CDR1 MNHNS and CDR2 SASEGT. The V and J ends lost 2 bases and 7 bases, in that order; junction bases with no gene match: 9. The CDR3 is 16 residues long. The CDR3, as DNA: TGTGCCAGCAGTGAAAGGGGCGGGGGGGCCGGGAATGAGCAGTTCTTC. Its translation: CASSERGGGAGNEQFF.